A single T cell receptor (beta chain) is shown here with its context. The antigen remains unidentified. This sample was taken from a study of blood T cells in healthy people across ages. Whole-study findings and limits: Expanded clonotype shifts may have been confounded, as the donors had an unknown CMV status.

PCR was performed a second time for about 7 to 12 cycles using a sample-barcoded 5' primer and a J-beta primer mix. In TCRdb, the 5' RACE reads were re-called with MiXCR into one record per CDR3 protein. The sample has about 720,000 distinct CDR3 sequences, 20% to 25% seen once. Per germline, CDR1 MNHEY and CDR2 SVGAGI. J was trimmed by 11 bases and V by 3 bases; bases with no gene match: 14. The CDR3 is 15 amino acids. The TCR was taken from a man aged 65-85 years in good health. The sequenced material came from blood. The V gene is TRBV6-5, the J gene TRBJ1-1; 8 nucleotides agree with TRBD1. The CDR3 DNA sequence: TGTGCCAGCAGTTATAGGCAGGGGGCTCGTTTGGGGGCTTTCTTT. As protein: CASSYRQGARLGAFF.